This section outlines one T cell receptor beta chain sequence together with its context. This sample is part of a study of technical replicates of blood from several donors. The CDR3 is made up of 15 amino acids. The assay was immunoSEQ multiplex PCR, and TCRdb's table has in-frame clones only and misses some. The table lists tens of thousands of clones, roughly 95% of them singletons. The sample consisted of T cells isolated from PBMCs. This TCR came from a human donor in good health. The chain combines TRBV1 with TRBJ2-3; the D call in the table, TRBD1, was not verified against the DNA. TRBV1 is described as a pseudogene. The DNA for the CDR3 is TGCACCAGCAGCCATAGGACAGCCCACGCAGATACGCAGTATTTT. It encodes CTSSHRTAHADTQYF.